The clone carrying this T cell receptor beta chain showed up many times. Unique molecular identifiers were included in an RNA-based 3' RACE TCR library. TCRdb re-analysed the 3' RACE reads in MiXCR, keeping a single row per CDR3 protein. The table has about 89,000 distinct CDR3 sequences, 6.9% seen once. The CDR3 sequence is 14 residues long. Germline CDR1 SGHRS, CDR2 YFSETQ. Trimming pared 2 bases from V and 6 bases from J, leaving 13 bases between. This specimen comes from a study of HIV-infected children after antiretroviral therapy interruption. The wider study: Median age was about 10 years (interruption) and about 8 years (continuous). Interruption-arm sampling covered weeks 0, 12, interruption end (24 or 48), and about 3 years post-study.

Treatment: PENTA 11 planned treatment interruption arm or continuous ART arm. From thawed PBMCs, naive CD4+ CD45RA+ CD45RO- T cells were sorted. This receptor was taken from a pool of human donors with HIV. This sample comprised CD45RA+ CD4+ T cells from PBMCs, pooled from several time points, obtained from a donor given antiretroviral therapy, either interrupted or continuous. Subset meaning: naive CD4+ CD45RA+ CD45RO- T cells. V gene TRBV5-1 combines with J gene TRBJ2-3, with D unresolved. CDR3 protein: CASSLERDGDTQYF. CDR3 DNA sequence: TGCGCCAGCAGCTTAGAAAGGGATGGCGATACGCAGTATTTT.